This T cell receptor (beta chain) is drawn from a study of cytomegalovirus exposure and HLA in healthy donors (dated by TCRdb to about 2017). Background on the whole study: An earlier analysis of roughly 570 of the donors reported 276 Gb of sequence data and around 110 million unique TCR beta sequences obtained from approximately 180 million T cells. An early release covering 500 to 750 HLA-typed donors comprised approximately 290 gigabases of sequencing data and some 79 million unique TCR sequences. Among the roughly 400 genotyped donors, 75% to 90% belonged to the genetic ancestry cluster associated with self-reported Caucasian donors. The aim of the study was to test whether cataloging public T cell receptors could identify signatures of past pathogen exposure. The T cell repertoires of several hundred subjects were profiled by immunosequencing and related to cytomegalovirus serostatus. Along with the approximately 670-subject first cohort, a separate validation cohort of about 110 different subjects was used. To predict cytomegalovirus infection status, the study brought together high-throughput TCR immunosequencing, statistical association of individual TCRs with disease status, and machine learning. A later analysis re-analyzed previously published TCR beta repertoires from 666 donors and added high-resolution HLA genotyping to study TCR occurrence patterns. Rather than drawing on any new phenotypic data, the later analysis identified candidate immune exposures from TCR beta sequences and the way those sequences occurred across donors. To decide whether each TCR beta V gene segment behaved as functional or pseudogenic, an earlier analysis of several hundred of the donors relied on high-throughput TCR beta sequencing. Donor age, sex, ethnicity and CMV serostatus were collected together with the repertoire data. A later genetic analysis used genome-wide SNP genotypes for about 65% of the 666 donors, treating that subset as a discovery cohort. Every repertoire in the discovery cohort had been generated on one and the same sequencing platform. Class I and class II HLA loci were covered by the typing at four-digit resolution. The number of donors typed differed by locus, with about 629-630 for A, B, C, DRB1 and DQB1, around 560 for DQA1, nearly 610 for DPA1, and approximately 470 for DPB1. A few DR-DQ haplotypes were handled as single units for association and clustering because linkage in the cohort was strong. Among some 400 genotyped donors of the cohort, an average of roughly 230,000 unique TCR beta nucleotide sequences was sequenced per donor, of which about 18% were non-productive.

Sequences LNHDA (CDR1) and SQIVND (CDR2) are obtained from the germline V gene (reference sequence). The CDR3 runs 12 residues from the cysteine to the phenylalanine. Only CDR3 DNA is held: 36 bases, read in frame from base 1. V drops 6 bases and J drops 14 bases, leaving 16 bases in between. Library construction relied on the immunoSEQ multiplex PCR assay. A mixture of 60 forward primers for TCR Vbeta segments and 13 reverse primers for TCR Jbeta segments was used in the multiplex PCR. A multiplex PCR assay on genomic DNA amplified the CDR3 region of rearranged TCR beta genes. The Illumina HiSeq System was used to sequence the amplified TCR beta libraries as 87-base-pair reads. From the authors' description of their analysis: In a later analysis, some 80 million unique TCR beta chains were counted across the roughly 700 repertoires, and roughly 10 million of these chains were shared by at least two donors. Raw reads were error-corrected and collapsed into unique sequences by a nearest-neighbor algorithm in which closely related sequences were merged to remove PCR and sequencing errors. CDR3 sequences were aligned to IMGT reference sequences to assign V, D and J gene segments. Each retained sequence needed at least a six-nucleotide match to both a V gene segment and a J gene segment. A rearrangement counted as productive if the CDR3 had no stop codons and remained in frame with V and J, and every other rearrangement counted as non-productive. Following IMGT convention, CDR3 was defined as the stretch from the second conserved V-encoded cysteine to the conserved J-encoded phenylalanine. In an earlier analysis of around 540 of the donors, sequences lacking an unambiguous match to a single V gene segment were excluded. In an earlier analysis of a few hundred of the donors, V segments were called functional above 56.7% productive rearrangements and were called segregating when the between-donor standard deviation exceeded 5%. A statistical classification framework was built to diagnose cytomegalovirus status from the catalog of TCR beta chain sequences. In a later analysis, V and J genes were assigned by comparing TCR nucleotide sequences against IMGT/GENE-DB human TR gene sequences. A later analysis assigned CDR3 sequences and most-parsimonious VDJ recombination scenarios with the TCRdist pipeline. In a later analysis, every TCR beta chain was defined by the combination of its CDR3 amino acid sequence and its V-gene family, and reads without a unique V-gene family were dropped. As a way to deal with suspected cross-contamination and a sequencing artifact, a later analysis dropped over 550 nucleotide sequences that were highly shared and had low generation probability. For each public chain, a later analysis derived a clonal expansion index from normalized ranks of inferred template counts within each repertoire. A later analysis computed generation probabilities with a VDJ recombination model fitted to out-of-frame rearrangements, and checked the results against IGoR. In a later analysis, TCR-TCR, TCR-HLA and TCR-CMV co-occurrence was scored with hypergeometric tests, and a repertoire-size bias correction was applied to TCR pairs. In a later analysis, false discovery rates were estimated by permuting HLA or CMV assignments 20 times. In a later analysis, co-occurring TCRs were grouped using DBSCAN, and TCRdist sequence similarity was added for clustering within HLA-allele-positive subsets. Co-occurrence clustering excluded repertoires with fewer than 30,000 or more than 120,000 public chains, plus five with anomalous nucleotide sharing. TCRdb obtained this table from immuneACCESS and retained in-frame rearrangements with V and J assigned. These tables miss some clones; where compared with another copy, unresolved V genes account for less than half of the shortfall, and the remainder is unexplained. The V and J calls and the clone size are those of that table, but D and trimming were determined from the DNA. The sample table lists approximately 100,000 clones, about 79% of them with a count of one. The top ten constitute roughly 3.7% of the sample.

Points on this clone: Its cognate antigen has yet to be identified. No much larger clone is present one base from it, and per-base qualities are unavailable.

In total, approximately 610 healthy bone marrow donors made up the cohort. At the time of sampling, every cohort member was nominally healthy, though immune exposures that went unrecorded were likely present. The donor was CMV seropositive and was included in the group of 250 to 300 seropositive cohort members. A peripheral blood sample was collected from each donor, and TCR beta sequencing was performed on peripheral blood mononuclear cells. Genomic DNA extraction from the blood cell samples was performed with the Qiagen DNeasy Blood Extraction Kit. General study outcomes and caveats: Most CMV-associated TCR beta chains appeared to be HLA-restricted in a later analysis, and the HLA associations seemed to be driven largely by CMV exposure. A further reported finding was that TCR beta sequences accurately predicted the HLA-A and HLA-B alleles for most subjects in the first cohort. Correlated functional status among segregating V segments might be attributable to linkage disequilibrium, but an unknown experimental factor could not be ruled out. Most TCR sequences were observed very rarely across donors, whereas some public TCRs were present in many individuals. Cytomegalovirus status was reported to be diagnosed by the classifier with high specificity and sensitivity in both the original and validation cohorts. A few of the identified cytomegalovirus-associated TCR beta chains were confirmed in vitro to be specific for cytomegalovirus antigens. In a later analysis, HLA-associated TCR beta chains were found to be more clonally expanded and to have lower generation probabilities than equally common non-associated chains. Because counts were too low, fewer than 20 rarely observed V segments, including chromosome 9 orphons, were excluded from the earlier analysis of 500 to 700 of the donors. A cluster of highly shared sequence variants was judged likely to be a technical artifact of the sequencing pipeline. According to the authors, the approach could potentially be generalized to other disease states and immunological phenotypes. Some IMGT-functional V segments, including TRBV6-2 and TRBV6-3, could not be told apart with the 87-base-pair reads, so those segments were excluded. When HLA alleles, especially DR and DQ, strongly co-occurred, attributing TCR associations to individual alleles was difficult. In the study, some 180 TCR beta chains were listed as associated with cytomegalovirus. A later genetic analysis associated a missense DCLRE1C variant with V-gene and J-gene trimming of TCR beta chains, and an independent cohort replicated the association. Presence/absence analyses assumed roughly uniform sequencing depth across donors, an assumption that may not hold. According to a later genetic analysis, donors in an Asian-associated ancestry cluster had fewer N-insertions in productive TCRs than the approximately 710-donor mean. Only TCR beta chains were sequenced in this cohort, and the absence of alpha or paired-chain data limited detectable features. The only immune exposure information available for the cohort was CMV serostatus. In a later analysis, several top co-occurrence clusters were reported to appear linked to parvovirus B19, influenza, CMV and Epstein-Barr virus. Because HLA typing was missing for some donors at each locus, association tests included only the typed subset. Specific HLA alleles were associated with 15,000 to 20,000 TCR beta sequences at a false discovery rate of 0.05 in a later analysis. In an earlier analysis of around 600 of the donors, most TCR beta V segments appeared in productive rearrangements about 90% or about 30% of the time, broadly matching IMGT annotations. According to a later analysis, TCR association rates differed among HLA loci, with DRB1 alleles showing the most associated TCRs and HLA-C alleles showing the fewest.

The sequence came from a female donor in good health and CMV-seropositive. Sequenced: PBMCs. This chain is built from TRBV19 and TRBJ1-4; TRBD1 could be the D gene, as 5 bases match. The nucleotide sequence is TGTGCCAGTAGGGACACCTCACTGGACCTGTTTTTT. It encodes CASRDTSLDLFF.